One and the same sample provided the 14 T cell receptor beta chains below, sequenced in a study of cytomegalovirus exposure and HLA in healthy donors. PCR amplification relied on 60 Vbeta primers (plus 13 Jbeta primers). Profiled with immunoSEQ multiplex PCR; TCRdb holds only in-frame clones, not every one. This repertoire shows tens of thousands of clones, around three quarters found once; its top ten account for 2% to 3%. Sequencing used PBMCs. Every receptor here comes from a man aged 25 to 45 in good health and CMV-seronegative.

CDR3 DNA sequence: TGTGCCTGGAGTTTAGGGACAGCCTATGGCTACACCTTC. Translation: CAWSLGTAYGYTF. The V gene is TRBV30, the J gene TRBJ1-2, with 7 positions matching TRBD1. This CDR3 region has 13 residues. J lost 4 bases, V lost 2 bases, and 4 bases had no gene match. The germline gives CDR1 GTSNPN, CDR2 SVGIG (reference sequence).

In the case of this clone: Other nucleotide sequences from this sample produce the same CDR3. The chain joins TRBV28 to TRBJ1-5; 7 bases are shared with TRBD1. Losses at the gene ends were 4 bases for V and 5 bases for J; bases not matched to a gene: 5. This CDR3 is 14 amino acids long. Germline CDR1 is MDHEN and CDR2 is SYDVKM. CDR3 sequence: CASSYRGGYQPQHF. The CDR3 nucleotides are TGTGCCAGCAGTTACAGGGGTGGTTATCAGCCCCAGCATTTT.

Note on this clone: The junction and the germline gene differ at one end; a read error may be behind it. This chain links TRBV2 with TRBJ2-7; 10 nucleotides align to TRBD1. Germline V lookup: CDR1 SNHLY, CDR2 FYNNEI. This CDR3 has 15 amino acids. CDR3 in amino acids: CPSTGDRGPSYEQYF. The CDR3 nucleotides are TGTCCCAGCACCGGGGACAGGGGCCCGTCCTACGAGCAGTACTTC.

The chain couples TRBV7-2 to TRBJ1-3; 7 positions match TRBD1. Trimming cost V 5 bases and J 0 bases; bases outside gene matches: 7. CDR3 size: 16 residues. CDR1 is SGHTA, CDR2 FQGNSA, per germline. The CDR3 is CASSPGQTSSGNTIYF. The CDR3 coding sequence is TGTGCCAGCAGCCCGGGACAGACCAGCTCTGGAAACACCATATATTTT.

The chain is built from TRBV27 and TRBJ2-7; no definite D call. The V end lost 3 bases, the J end lost 3 bases, and 6 bases lay between the germline ends. The CDR3 sequence is 12 residues long. Per the germline V gene, CDR1 is MNHEY and CDR2 is SMNVEV (reference sequence). CDR3 amino acids: CASSFLGYEQYF. The CDR3 region has the DNA TGTGCCAGCAGTTTCCTAGGCTACGAGCAGTACTTC.

The chain employs TRBV7-2 and TRBJ2-2, with D tentatively TRBD2 (5 bases). V lost 2 bases and J 3 bases, leaving 10 bases between the germline ends. Germline CDR1 reads SGHTA; CDR2 reads FQGNSA. This CDR3 contains 15 residues. In DNA form, the CDR3 reads TGTGCCAGCAGCTTATCGAGCGGTTACACCGGGGAGCTGTTTTTT. This sequence encodes CASSLSSGYTGELFF.

This clone has more than one count but fewer than ten. The CDR3 region has the DNA TGTGCCAGCTCACCGACCGGGGGACAGGGAGAGGCTTTCTTT. Encoded protein: CASSPTGGQGEAFF. This chain links TRBV18 with TRBJ1-1, with 9 bases matching TRBD1. V lost 3 bases, J lost 11 bases, and 10 bases stayed unmatched. This CDR3 contains 14 residues. Germline-derived CDR1 and CDR2 are KGHSH and LQKENI.

The chain has TRBV5-5 and TRBJ2-6, with D maybe TRBD1 (6 bases). V was trimmed by 5 bases and J by 0 bases, leaving 12 bases between them. Looked up from germline, CDR1 is SGHKS and CDR2 is YYEKEE (reference sequence). This CDR3 is 16 amino acids long. CDR3 coding DNA: TGTGCCAGCAGTGGGACACCGAACTCTGGGGCCAACGTCCTGACTTTC. This encodes CASSGTPNSGANVLTF.

This clone was observed a single time. The V and J genes are TRBV2 and TRBJ1-5; D is uncertain. There are 14 residues in the CDR3. Germline-derived CDR1 and CDR2 are SNHLY and FYNNEI. V was shortened by 4 bases and J by 0 bases, with 7 bases between the two germline ends. The CDR3 DNA reads as TGTGCCAGCAGTGTACGGGTTAGCAATCAGCCCCAGCATTTT. This sequence encodes CASSVRVSNQPQHF.

The rearrangement links TRBV7-9 to TRBJ2-5; TRBD1 might be the D (6 bases). The germline CDR1 and CDR2 sequences are SEHNR and FQNEAQ (reference sequence). CDR3 length: 14 amino acids. Trimming removed 5 bases from V and 0 bases from J, with 10 bases in between. CDR3 sequence reads: CASSQHRDQETQYF. For the CDR3, the DNA is TGTGCCAGCAGCCAACACAGGGACCAAGAGACCCAGTACTTC.

This clone has a single count. This sequence joins TRBV10-3 and TRBJ2-7; no clear D. CDR3 size: 14 residues. Trimming pared 5 bases from V and 6 bases from J, leaving 17 bases between. Germline values: CDR1 ENHRY, CDR2 SYGVKD. CDR3 protein: CAISPPLAYSEQYF. CDR3 in DNA: TGTGCCATCAGTCCCCCCTTAGCTTATAGCGAGCAGTACTTC.

Worth noting for this clone: This same CDR3 is encoded by further DNA sequences in the sample. CDR3 sequence reads: CASRPTGGNEQFF. The CDR3, as DNA: TGTGCCAGCCGACCGACAGGGGGCAATGAGCAGTTCTTC. The chain recombines TRBV27 with TRBJ2-1, with 9 bases identical to TRBD1. CDR1 is MNHEY, CDR2 SMNVEV, per germline (reference sequence). The CDR3 length is 13 residues. The V segment lost 8 bases and the J segment 6 bases; nucleotides outside the gene matches: 5.

The chain uses TRBV4-2 and TRBJ1-5, with 7 positions matching TRBD1. Trimming cost V 4 bases and J 7 bases; bases outside gene matches: 10. The CDR3 runs to 15 residues. The germline CDR1 and CDR2 sequences are LGHNA and YNFKEQ. CDR3 amino acids: CASSPRQGWEQPQHF. The DNA for the CDR3 is TGTGCCAGCAGCCCTAGACAGGGTTGGGAACAGCCCCAGCATTTT.

The rearrangement links TRBV19 to TRBJ1-5; TRBD1 is a possible D gene (5 bases). The V gene's germline CDR1 is LNHDA and CDR2 SQIVND (reference sequence). The CDR3 has 14 residues. Trimming took 6 bases from V and 3 from J, leaving 12 bases between them. The CDR3 bases are TGTGCCAGTAGGGGGGGACGGGTCAATCAGCCCCAGCATTTT. Translation: CASRGGRVNQPQHF.